This TCR beta chain was profiled in a study of OX40 agonist ivuxolimab in advanced cancers. Across the study: Hepatocellular carcinoma, melanoma, renal cell or head and neck cancer was diagnosed in the dose-escalation patients. Two cutaneous melanoma patients and one hepatocellular carcinoma patient, three in all, had partial responses.

Sequencing used immunoSEQ multiplex PCR; TCRdb keeps in-frame clones, though not all of them. The sample includes 60,000 to 80,000 clones, about 90% of them seen just once. The sequencing used CD4+ or CD8+ T cells sorted from blood, collected in a trial of the OX40 agonist ivuxolimab. This receptor was identified in an adult with an advanced solid tumor such as melanoma, head and neck, liver or kidney cancer.

The CDR3 spells CASSQDLVSGSNQPQHF. For the CDR3, the DNA is TGCGCCAGCAGCCAAGATCTAGTTTCGGGGAGCAATCAGCCCCAGCATTTT. This rearrangement joins TRBV4-3 to TRBJ1-5; D remains ambiguous. V lost 0 bases and J 1 base, leaving 13 bases between the germline ends. The CDR3 is 17 residues long. Germline V CDR1 and CDR2: LGHNA, YSLEER.